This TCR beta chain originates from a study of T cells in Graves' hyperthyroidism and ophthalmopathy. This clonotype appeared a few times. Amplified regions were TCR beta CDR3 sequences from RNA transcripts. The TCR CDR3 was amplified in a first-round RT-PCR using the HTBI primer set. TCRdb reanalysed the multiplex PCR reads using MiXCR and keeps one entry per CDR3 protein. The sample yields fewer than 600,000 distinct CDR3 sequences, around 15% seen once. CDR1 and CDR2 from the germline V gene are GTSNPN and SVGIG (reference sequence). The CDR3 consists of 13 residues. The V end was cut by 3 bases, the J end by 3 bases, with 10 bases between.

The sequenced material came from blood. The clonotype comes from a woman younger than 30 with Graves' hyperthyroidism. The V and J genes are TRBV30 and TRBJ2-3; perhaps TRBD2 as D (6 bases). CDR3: CAWSGGATDTQYF. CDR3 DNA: TGTGCCTGGAGCGGGGGAGCAACAGATACGCAGTATTTT.